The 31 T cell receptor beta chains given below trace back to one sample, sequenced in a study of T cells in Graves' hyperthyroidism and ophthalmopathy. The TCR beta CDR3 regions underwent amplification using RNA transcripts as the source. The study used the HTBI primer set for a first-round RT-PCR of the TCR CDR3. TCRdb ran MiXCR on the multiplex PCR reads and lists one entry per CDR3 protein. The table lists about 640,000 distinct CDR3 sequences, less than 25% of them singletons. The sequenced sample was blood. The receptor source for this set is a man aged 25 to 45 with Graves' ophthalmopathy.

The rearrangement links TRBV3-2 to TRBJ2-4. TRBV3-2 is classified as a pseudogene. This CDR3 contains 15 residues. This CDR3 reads CASSQVGVAKNIQYF. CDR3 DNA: TGTGCCAGCAGCCAAGTAGGAGTAGCCAAAAACATTCAGTACTTC.

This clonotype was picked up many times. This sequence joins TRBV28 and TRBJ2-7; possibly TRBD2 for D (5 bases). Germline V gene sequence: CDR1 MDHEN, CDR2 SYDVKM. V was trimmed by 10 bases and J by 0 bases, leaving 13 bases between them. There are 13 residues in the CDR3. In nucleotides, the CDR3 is TGTGCCACCGGAAGGGAGAGCTCCTACGAGCAGTACTTC. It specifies CATGRESSYEQYF.

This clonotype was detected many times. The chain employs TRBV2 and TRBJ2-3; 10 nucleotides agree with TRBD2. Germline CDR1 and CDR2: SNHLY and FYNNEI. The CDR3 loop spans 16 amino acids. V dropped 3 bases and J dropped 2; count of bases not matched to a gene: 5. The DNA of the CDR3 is TGTGCCAGCAGTGATGGACTAGCGGTACTCACAGATACGCAGTATTTT. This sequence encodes CASSDGLAVLTDTQYF.

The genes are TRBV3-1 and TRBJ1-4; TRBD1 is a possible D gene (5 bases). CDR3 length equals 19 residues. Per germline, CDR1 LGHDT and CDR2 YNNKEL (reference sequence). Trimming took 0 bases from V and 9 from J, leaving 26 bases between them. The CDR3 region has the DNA TGTGCCAGCAGCCAAGATTTGGCCGGCAGGGTAACTCGGAATCAAAAACTGTTTTTT. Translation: CASSQDLAGRVTRNQKLFF.

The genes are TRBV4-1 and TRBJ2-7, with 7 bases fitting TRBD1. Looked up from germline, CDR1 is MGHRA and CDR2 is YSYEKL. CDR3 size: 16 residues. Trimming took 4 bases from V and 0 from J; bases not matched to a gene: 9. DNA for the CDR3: TGCGCCAGCAGCCCTAATACGGACAGGAGCTCCTACGAGCAGTACTTC. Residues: CASSPNTDRSSYEQYF.

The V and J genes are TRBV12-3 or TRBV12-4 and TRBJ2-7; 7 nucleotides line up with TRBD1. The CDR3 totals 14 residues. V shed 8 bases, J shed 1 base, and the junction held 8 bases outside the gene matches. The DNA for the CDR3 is TGTGCCAGCTCCAAGAGCAGGGGGTCCTACGAGCAGTACTTC. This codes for CASSKSRGSYEQYF.

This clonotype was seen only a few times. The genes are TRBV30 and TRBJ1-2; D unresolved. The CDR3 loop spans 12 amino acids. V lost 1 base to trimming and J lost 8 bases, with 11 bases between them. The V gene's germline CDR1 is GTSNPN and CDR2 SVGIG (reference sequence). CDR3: CAWSGDPLGYTF. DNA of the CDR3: TGTGCCTGGAGTGGGGATCCCCTAGGCTACACCTTC.

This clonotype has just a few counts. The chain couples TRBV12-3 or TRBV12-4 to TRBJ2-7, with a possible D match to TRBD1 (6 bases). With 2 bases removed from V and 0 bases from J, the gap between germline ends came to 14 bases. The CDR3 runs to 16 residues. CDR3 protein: CASSLRATGSSYEQYF. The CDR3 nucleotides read TGTGCCAGCAGTTTAAGGGCCACAGGGAGCTCCTACGAGCAGTACTTC.

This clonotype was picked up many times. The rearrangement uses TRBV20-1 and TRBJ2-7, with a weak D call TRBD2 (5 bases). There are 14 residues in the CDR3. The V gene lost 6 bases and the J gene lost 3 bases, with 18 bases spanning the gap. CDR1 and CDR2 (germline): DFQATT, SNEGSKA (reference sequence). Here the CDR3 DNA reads TGCAGTGCCAGAAAGTGGTTGGCGGGCTACGAGCAGTACTTC. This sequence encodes CSARKWLAGYEQYF.

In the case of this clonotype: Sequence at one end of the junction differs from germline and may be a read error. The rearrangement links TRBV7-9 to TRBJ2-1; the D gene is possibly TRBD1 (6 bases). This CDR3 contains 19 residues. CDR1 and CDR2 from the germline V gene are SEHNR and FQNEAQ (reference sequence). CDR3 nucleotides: TGTGTCAGCAGCGACCGCAGGGGTGTGCGGCCAGGGAAGGACAATGAGCAGTTCTTC. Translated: CVSSDRRGVRPGKDNEQFF.

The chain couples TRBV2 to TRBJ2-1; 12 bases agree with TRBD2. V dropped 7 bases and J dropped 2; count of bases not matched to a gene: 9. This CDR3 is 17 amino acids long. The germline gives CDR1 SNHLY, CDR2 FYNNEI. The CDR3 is CASTGGTSGLAYNEQFF. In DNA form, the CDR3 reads TGTGCCAGCACCGGGGGGACTAGCGGGCTCGCCTACAATGAGCAGTTCTTC. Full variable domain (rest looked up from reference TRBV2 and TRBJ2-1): EPEVTQTPSHQVTQMGQEVILRCVPISNHLYFYWYRQILGQKVEFLVSFYNNEISEKSEIFDDQFSVERPDGSNFTLKIRSTKLEDSAMYFCASTGGTSGLAYNEQFFGPGTRLTVL.

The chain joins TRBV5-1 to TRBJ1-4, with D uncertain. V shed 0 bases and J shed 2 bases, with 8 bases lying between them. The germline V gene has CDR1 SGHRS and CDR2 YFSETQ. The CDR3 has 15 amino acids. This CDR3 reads CASSLGGITNEKLFF. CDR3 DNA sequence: TGCGCCAGCAGCTTGGGAGGGATCACTAATGAAAAACTGTTTTTT.

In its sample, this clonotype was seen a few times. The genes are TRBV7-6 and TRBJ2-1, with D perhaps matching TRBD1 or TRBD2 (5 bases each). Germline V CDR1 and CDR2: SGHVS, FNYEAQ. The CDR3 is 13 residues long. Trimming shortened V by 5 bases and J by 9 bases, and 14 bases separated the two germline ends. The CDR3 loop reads CASSLGTLVEQFF. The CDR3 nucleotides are TGTGCCAGCAGCCTCGGGACCTTGGTTGAGCAGTTCTTC.

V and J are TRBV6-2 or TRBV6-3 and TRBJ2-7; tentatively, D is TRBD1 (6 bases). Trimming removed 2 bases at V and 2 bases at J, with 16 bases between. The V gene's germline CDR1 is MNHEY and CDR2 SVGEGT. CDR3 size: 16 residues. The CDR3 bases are TGTGCCAGCAGTTACGGTATAGAGGGGGAGCCCTACGAGCAGTACTTC. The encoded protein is CASSYGIEGEPYEQYF.

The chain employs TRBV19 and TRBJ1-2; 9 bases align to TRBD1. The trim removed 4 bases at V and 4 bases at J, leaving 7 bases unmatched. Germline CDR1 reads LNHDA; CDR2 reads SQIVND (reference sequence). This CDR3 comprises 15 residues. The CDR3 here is CASSTRTGDPYGYTF. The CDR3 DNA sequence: TGTGCCAGTAGTACCAGGACAGGGGACCCCTATGGCTACACCTTC.

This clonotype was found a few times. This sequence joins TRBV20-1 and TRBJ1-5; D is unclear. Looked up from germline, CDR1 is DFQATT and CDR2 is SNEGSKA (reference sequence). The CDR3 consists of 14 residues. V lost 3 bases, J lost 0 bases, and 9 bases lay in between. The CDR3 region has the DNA TGCAGTGCTAGTGCGGCCTATAGCAATCAGCCCCAGCATTTT. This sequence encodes CSASAAYSNQPQHF.

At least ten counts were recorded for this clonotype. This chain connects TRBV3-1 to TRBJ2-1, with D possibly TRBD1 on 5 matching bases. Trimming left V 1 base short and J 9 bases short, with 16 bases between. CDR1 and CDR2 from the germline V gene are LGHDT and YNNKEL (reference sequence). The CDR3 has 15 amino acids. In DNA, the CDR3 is TGTGCCAGCAGCCAAGGTACCAGGGCTGGCGGTGAGCAGTTCTTC. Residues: CASSQGTRAGGEQFF.

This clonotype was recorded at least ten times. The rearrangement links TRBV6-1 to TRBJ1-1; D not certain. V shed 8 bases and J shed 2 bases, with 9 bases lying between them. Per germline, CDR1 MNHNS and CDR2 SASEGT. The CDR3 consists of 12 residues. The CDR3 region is CASADHNTEAFF. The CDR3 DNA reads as TGTGCCAGCGCCGATCACAACACTGAAGCTTTCTTT.

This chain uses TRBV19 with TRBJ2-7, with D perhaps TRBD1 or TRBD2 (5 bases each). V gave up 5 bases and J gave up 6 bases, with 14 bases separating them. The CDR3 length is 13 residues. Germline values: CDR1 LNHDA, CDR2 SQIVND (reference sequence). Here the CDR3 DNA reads TGTGCCAGTAGTCCCTCCGGGACGCCCGAGCAGTACTTC. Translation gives CASSPSGTPEQYF.

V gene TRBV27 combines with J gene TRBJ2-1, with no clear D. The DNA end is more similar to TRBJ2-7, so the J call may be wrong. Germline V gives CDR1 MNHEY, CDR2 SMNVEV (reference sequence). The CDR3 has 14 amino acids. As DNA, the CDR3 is TGTGCCAGCAGTTTCGCGAGCTCCTACAATGAGCAGTACTTC. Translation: CASSFASSYNEQYF.

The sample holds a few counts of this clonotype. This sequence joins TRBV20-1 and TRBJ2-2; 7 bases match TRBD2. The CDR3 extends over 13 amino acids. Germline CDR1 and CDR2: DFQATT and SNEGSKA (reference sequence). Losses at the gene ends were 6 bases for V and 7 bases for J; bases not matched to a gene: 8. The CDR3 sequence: CSALRLAYGELFF. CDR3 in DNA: TGCAGTGCACTTAGACTAGCTTACGGGGAGCTGTTTTTT.

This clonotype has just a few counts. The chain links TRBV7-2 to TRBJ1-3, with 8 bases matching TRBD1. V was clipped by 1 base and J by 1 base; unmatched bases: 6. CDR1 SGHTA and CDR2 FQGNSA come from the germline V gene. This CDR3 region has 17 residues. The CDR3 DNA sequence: TGTGCCAGCAGCTTAGATGAAGGACAGGGTTCTGGAAACACCATATATTTT. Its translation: CASSLDEGQGSGNTIYF.

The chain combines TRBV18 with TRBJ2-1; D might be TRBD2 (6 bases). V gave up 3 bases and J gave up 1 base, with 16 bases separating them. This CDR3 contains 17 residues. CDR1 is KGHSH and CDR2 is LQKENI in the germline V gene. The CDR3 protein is CASSPSVGRTSYNEQFF. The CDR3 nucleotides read TGTGCCAGCTCACCCTCCGTGGGGAGGACGTCCTACAATGAGCAGTTCTTC.

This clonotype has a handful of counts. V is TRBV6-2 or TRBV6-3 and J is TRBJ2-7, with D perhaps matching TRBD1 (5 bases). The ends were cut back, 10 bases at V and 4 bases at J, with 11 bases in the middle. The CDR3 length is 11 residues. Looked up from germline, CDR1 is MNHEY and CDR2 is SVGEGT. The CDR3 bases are TGTGCCACCGCGACAGTATACGAGCAGTACGTC. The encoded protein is CATATVYEQYV.

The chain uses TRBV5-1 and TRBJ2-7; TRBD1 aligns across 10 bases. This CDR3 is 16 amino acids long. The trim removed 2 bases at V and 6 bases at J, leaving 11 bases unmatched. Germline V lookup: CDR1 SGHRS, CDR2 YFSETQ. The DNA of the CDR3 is TGCGCCAGCAGCTTAAACCCGGACAGGGGGGGACTCGAGCAGTACTTC. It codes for CASSLNPDRGGLEQYF.

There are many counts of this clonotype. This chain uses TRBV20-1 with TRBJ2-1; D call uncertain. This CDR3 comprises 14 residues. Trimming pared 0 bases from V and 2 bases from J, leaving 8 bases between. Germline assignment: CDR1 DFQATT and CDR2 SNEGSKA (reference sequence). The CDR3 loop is CSARERLAYNEQFF. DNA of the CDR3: TGCAGTGCTAGAGAGCGGCTAGCCTACAATGAGCAGTTCTTC.

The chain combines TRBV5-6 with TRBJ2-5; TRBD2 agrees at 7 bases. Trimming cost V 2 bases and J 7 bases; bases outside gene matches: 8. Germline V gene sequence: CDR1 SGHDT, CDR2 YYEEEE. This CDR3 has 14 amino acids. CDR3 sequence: CASSFERDSGTQYF. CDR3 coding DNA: TGTGCCAGCAGCTTCGAGCGGGACTCAGGGACCCAGTACTTC.

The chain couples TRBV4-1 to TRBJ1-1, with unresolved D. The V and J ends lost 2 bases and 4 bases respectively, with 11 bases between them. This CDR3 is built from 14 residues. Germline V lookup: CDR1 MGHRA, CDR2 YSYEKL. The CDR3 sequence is CASSQPGLPTEAFF. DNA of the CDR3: TGCGCCAGCAGCCAACCGGGGTTGCCCACTGAAGCTTTCTTT.

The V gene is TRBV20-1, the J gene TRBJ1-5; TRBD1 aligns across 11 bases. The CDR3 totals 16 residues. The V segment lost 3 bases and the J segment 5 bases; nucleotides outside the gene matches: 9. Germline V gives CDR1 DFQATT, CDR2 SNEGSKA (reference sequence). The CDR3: CSASSRGTGGYQPQHF. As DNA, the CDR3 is TGCAGTGCTAGCTCTCGCGGGACAGGGGGGTATCAGCCCCAGCATTTT.

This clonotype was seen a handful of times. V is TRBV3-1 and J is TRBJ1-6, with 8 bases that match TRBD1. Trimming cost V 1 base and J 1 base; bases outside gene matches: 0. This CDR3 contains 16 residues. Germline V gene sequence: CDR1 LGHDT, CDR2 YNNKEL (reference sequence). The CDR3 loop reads CASSQGQGSYNSPLHF. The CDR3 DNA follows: TGTGCCAGCAGCCAAGGACAGGGGTCCTATAATTCACCCCTCCACTTT.

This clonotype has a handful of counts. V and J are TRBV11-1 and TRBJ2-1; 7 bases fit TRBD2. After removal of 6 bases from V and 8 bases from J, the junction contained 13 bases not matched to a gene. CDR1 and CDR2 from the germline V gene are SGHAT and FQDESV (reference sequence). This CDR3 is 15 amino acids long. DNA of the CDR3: TGTGCCAGCAGGCCTGACGGCGGGGGACGACATGAGCAGTTCTTC. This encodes CASRPDGGGRHEQFF.